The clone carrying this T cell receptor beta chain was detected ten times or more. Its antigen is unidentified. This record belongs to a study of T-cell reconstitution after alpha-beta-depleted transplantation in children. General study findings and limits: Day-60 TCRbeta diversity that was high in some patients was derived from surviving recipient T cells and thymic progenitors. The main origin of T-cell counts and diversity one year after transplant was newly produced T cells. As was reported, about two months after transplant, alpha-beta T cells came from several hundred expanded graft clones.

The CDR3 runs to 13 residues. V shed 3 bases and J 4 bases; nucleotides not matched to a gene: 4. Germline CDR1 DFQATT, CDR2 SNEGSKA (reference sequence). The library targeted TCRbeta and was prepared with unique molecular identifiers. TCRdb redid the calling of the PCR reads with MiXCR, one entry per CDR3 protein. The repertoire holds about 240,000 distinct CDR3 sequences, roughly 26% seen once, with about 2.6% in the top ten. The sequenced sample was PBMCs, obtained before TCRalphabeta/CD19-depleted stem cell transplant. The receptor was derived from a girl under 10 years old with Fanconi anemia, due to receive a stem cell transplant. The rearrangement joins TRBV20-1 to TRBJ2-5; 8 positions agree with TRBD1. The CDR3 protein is CSASLRGLETQYF. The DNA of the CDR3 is TGCAGTGCTAGCCTCAGGGGGCTAGAGACCCAGTACTTC.